The rows below give T cell receptor beta chains drawn from one sample of a study of beta chain features in type 1 diabetes. The assay was immunoSEQ multiplex PCR, and TCRdb's table has in-frame clones only and misses some. The sample contains about 650,000 clones, under 15% of which appear only once. The sequenced sample was naive CD4+ T cells from blood. These receptors were obtained from a man aged 30 to 39 with type 1 diabetes. CDR3s leave out the opening cysteine and the closing phenylalanine or tryptophan.

j_gene,v_gene,CDR3aa
TRBJ2-5,TRBV27,ASSSRVRETQY
TRBJ2-5,TRBV14,ASSQVSGETQY
TRBJ2-1,TRBV25-1,ASSIELRGDNEQF
TRBJ2-7,TRBV7-2,ASSRLGQNYEQY
TRBJ2-7,TRBV11-2,ASSRSPRDRGYEQY
TRBJ2-5,TRBV21-1,ASRPVGAQETQY
TRBJ1-3,TRBV11-2,ASSPVGGTASGNTIY
TRBJ2-5,TRBV6-5,ASSYPGKETQY
TRBJ1-2,TRBV10-3,ATWTGVDYGYT
TRBJ1-6,TRBV9,ASSVPRTGVRGNSPLH
TRBJ1-3,TRBV4-3,ASSQDRGASGNTIY
TRBJ1-2,TRBV10-3,AINKAGQGAYGYT
TRBJ2-3,TRBV7-2,ASSLESTSGTTDTQY
TRBJ1-2,TRBV7-2,ASSSRQGWGYT
TRBJ1-4,TRBV7-9,ASSLAQGNEKLF
TRBJ1-1,TRBV29-1,SVGTGIVEAF
TRBJ2-7,TRBV18,ASSPESRDGRQY
TRBJ1-2,TRBV7-9,ASSLASKDGYT
TRBJ2-1,TRBV5-1,ASSSTSGVINEQF
TRBJ2-4,TRBV29-1,SGIDGKNIQY
TRBJ1-5,TRBV7-2,ASSDTTGDQPQH
TRBJ2-7,TRBV18,ASSPPGKYEQY
TRBJ1-2,TRBV11-2,ASSLSGVSYGYT
TRBJ2-4,TRBV7-2,ASSLVRDNAQY
TRBJ2-2,TRBV7-3,ASSSGTSPTGELF
TRBJ2-3,TRBV7-3,ASSRSGGTDTQY
TRBJ2-7,TRBV5-1,ASSISQGNSYEQY
TRBJ2-1,TRBV18,ASSPGTGYYNEQF
TRBJ1-2,TRBV4-3,ASSQDTGPYGYT
TRBJ1-2,TRBV6-5,ASSYSLGNYGYT
TRBJ2-1,TRBV5-1,ASSADYRDEQF
TRBJ2-5,TRBV7-2,ASSLWTGGETQY
TRBJ2-3,TRBV5-1,ASSFLGADTQY
TRBJ1-1,TRBV28,ASSDATGASEAF
TRBJ2-4,TRBV4-3,ASSRKTGNIQY
TRBJ2-7,TRBV2,ASSVLGYEQY
TRBJ1-2,TRBV5-4,ASSLQRYGYT
TRBJ1-2,TRBV4-3,ASSQAAFAGYT
.,TRBV7-2,ASSSTLYEQY
TRBJ1-2,TRBV2,ASGSESYYGYT
TRBJ1-2,TRBV30,AWSPVNRDSLNGYT
TRBJ2-5,TRBV2,ASREGSTIETQY
TRBJ1-3,TRBV9,ASSDGVSSGNTIY
TRBJ2-6,TRBV30,AWFGQVYSSGANVLT
TRBJ2-7,TRBV15,ATSREPGGSYEQY
TRBJ1-4,TRBV7-6,ASSLVPDRGREKLF
TRBJ2-5,TRBV7-2,ASSPGQGQETQY
TRBJ2-3,TRBV25-1,ASSEPSGADTQY
TRBJ2-2,TRBV6-5,ASSSFSSRELF
TRBJ2-5,TRBV2,ASSIGGKETQY
TRBJ1-2,TRBV5-1,ASSPGQEAGYT
TRBJ2-5,TRBV5-6,ASSLLGQETQY
TRBJ2-7,TRBV7-2,ASSPTPGTYEQY
TRBJ1-2,TRBV7-9,ASSLALHGGNYGYT
TRBJ2-3,TRBV4-1,ASSLGTGSDTQY